The present T cell receptor beta chain was sequenced within a study of T cell responses to AZD1222 COVID-19 vaccine. Study-wide results and limits: Donors were mostly white British, more females; clonal diversity possibly underestimated. Among those given AZD1222, only 6 or 7 were seropositive at baseline. Vaccine-related CD4 TCRs covered spike, predominating at 160-218 and 743-854.

This clone was seen once. Its antigen is as yet unknown. J was trimmed by 5 bases and V by 5 bases; bases with no gene match: 6. This CDR3 comprises 15 residues. In germline, CDR1 is SGHRS, CDR2 YFSETQ. The table came from immunoSEQ multiplex PCR; TCRdb's copy has only in-frame clones and leaves some out. The sample lists 200,000 to 250,000 clones, approximately 94% occurring once. The clonotype originates from an adult in good health. V gene TRBV5-1 combines with J gene TRBJ2-5, with 13 nucleotides matching TRBD2. The source material was peripheral blood, sampled on day 0 of MenACWY control vaccination. The CDR3 spells CASSFTSGGAETQYF. The CDR3 DNA sequence: TGCGCCAGCAGTTTCACTAGCGGGGGGGCTGAGACCCAGTACTTC. The full variable domain, completed using reference TRBV5-1 and TRBJ2-5, is KAGVTQTPRYLIKTRGQQVTLSCSPISGHRSVSWYQQTPGQGLQFLFEYFSETQRNKGNFPGRFSGRQFSNSRSEMNVSTLELGDSALYLCASSFTSGGAETQYFGPGTRLLVL.